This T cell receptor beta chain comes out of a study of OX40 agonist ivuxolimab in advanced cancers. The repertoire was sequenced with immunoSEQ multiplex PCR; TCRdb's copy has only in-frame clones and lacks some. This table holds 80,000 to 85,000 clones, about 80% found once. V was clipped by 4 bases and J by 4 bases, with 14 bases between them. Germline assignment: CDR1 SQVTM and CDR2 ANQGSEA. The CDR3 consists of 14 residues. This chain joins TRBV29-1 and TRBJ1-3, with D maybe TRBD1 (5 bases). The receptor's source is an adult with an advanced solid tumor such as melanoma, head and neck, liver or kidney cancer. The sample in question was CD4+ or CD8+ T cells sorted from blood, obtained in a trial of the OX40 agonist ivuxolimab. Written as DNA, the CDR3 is TGCAGCGTTGGGTTCACCAGGGAGGGAAACACCATATATTTT. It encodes CSVGFTREGNTIYF.